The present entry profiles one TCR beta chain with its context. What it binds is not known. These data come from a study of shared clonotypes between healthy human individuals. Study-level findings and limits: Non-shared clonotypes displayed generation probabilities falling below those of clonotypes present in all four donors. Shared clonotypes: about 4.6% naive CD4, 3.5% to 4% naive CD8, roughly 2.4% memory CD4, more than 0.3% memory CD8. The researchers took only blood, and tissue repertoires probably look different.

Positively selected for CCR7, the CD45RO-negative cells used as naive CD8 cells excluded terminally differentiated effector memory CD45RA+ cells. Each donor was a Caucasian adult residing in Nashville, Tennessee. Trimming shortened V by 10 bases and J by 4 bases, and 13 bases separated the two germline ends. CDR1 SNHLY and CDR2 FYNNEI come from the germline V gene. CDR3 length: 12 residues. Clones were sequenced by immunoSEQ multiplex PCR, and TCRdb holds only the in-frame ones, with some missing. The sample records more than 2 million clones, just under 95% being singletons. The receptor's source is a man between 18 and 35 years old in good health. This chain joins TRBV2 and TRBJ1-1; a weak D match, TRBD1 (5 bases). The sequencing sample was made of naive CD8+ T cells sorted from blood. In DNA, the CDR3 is TGTGCCACCAACCGCGGGGGCACTGAAGCTTTCTTT. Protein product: CATNRGGTEAFF.